This T cell receptor beta chain was recorded in a study of T cell repertoires in cytomegalovirus infection. Study summary: CMV infection together with matching HLA type was indicated by public TCR beta signatures. Overall study findings and caveats: Individuals carrying CMV plus the relevant HLA were identified by cumulative frequency of public TCR beta families. Clonotypes of TCR beta that were HLA-C-restricted and CMV-specific dominated the ex vivo response.

The sample holds many counts of this clonotype. The antigen is undetermined. TCRdb called the reads again in MiXCR, with one record for every CDR3 protein. Among about 250,000 distinct CDR3 sequences listed, 6% to 8% were seen once. The TCR originated in a human donor in good health (CMV status not recorded). Some clones in this sample may be carry-over from other donors' samples. Sample: PBMCs.

The CDR3 region is CSAKPMAHGGDQETQYF. CDR3 DNA sequence: TGCAGTGCTAAGCCCATGGCCCACGGGGGAGACCAAGAGACCCAGTACTTC. The chain couples TRBV20-1 to TRBJ2-5; D is possibly TRBD2 (6 bases). CDR3 length: 17 amino acids. Germline V CDR1 and CDR2: DFQATT, SNEGSKA (reference sequence). Trimming cost V 4 bases and J 0 bases, with 21 bases left between them.